Sequencing of this T cell receptor (beta chain) was carried out in a study of siplizumab effects on memory and regulatory T cells. Study-wide points: The study found naive T cells seemingly more diverse than memory cells and seemingly major alloresponse contributors. Under siplizumab, alloreactive sequences traced to unstimulated CD4+ memory cells were significantly reduced. Assignment to unstimulated subsets succeeded for only a minor fraction of the alloreactive clones.

Points on this clone: Its antigen is unidentified.

The assay was immunoSEQ multiplex PCR, and TCRdb's table has in-frame clones only and misses some. The table records fewer than 85,000 clones, 95% of them present only once. This clonotype originated in a human donor in good health. The material sequenced was CD8+ T cells sorted from blood.

CDR3 in amino acids: CASSLAGGLAGHYEQYF. The CDR3 region has the DNA TGTGCCAGCAGCTTAGCGGGAGGGCTAGCGGGTCACTACGAGCAGTACTTC. The J gene is TRBJ2-7, the V gene TRBV7-9; TRBD2 matches 8 bases. Unmatched junction bases numbered 10, after V lost 0 bases and J lost 3 bases. CDR3 length: 17 amino acids. The germline V gene encodes CDR1 SEHNR and CDR2 FQNEAQ (reference sequence).